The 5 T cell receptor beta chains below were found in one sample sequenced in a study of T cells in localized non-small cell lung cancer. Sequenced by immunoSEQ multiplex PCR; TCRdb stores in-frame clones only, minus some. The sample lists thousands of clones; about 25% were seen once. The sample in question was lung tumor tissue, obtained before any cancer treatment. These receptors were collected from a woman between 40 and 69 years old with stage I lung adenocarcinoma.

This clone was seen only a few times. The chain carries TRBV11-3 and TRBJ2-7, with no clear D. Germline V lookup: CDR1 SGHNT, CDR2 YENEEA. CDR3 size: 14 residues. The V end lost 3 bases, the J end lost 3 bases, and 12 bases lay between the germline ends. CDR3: CASSFVMSYYEQYF. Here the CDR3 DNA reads TGTGCCAGCAGCTTCGTTATGTCATACTACGAGCAGTACTTC.

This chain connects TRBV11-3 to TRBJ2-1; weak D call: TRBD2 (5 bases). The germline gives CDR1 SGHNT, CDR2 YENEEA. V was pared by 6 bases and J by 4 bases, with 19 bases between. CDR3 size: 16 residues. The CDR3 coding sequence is TGTGCCAGCAGTTCCCTCGTGGTAGCGACTTACAATGAGCAGTTCTTC. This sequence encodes CASSSLVVATYNEQFF.

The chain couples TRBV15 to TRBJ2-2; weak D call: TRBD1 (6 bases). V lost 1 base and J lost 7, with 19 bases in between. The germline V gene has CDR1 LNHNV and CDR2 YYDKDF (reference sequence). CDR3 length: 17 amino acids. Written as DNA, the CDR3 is TGTGCCACCAGCAGAGCTACCAACAGGGCGTCGGACGGGGAGCTGTTTTTT. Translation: CATSRATNRASDGELFF.

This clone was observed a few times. In DNA form, the CDR3 reads TGTGCCAGCAGCCCACCGGGACAGGAGGGCAATGAGCAGTTCTTC. The encoded protein is CASSPPGQEGNEQFF. This chain connects TRBV28 to TRBJ2-1; 8 nucleotides agree with TRBD1. CDR3 length equals 15 residues. Trimming cost V 6 bases and J 6 bases; bases outside gene matches: 10. The V gene's germline CDR1 is MDHEN and CDR2 SYDVKM.

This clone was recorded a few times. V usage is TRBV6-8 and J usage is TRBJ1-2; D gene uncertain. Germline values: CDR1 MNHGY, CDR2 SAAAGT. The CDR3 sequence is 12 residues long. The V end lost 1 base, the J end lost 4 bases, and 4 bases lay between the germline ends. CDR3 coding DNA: TGTGCCAGCAGTTACTTGGTCTATGGCTACACCTTC. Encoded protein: CASSYLVYGYTF.